These 32 T cell receptor beta chains share one sample of origin, sequenced in a study of cytomegalovirus exposure and HLA in healthy donors. The PCR contained 60 Vbeta and 13 Jbeta primers. TCRdb's table, derived via immunoSEQ multiplex PCR, lists solely in-frame clones and lacks some. The profile shows more than 100,000 clones, 79% of them singletons. Sequencing was done on a sample of PBMCs. Source of these receptors: a male donor in good health and CMV-seronegative.

The table lists this clone with a count of one. The genes are TRBV6-5 and TRBJ1-5; tentative D call: TRBD1 (5 bases). V was shortened by 5 bases and J by 2 bases, with 7 bases between the two germline ends. Germline CDR1 is MNHEY and CDR2 is SVGAGI. This CDR3 is 13 amino acids long. For the CDR3, the DNA is TGTGCCAGCAGTCTACAGGGCAATCAGCCCCAGCATTTT. It yields the protein CASSLQGNQPQHF.

This sequence joins TRBV9 and TRBJ2-3; a weak D match, TRBD2 (6 bases). The length of the CDR3 is 15 residues. CDR1 and CDR2 (germline): SGDLS, YYNGEE. V lost 3 bases, J lost 1 base, and 12 bases lay in between. The CDR3 loop is CASSASGTGTDTQYF. In DNA form, the CDR3 reads TGTGCCAGCAGCGCCTCCGGGACTGGCACAGATACGCAGTATTTT.

This sequence joins TRBV4-2 and TRBJ2-6, with a weak D call TRBD2 (6 bases). V was trimmed by 0 bases and J by 0 bases, leaving 6 bases between them. CDR1 is LGHNA and CDR2 is YNFKEQ in the germline V gene. This CDR3 has 16 amino acids. CDR3 bases: TGTGCCAGCAGCCAAGAGGGAGGCTCTGGGGCCAACGTCCTGACTTTC. Protein: CASSQEGGSGANVLTF.

This clone came up a few times. The rearrangement uses TRBV4-3 and TRBJ2-2; 7 nucleotides agree with TRBD1. The germline CDR1 and CDR2 sequences are LGHNA and YSLEER. V shed 0 bases, J shed 5 bases, and the junction held 3 bases outside the gene matches. This CDR3 spans 15 amino acids. The CDR3 region has the DNA TGCGCCAGCAGCCAAGACAGGGGGTGGACCGGGGAGCTGTTTTTT. Its protein product is CASSQDRGWTGELFF.

This clone came up many times. The chain joins TRBV2 to TRBJ1-1, with TRBD1 matching over 7 bases. Germline-derived CDR1 and CDR2 are SNHLY and FYNNEI. The CDR3 runs to 14 residues. V gave up 6 bases and J gave up 4 bases; unmatched junction bases: 8. CDR3 loop: CASRVQGSSTEAFF. Written as DNA, the CDR3 is TGTGCCAGCAGAGTACAGGGGTCGAGCACTGAAGCTTTCTTT.

The V call is TRBV30, the J call TRBJ2-5, with D hard to call. With the DNA end fitting TRBJ2-7 better, the J assignment may be wrong. The CDR3 consists of 12 residues. Germline lookup yields CDR1 GTSNPN and CDR2 SVGIG (reference sequence). CDR3 residues: CACRLTGYEQYF. DNA of the CDR3: TGTGCCTGCAGACTTACCGGCTACGAGCAGTACTTC.

The chain uses TRBV4-2 and TRBJ2-5, with 15 positions matching TRBD2. Germline CDR1 LGHNA, CDR2 YNFKEQ. J was trimmed by 4 bases and V by 4 bases; bases with no gene match: 7. This CDR3 has 17 amino acids. The CDR3 bases are TGTGCCAGCAGCCCCGGACTAGCGGGGGGGCATGGAGAGACCCAGTACTTC. It yields the protein CASSPGLAGGHGETQYF.

The rearrangement links TRBV18 to TRBJ2-5, with D uncertain. Deletions cut 5 bases from V and 1 base from J, with 8 bases between. Germline V lookup: CDR1 KGHSH, CDR2 LQKENI. The length of the CDR3 is 13 residues. The CDR3 nucleotides read TGTGCCAGCTCATCTACTTCCCAAGAGACCCAGTACTTC. It encodes CASSSTSQETQYF.

The gene calls are TRBV2 and TRBJ1-6, with 7 bases matching TRBD1. Germline CDR1 SNHLY, CDR2 FYNNEI. This CDR3 contains 14 residues. J was trimmed by 7 bases and V by 4 bases; bases with no gene match: 4. Here the CDR3 DNA reads TGTGCCAGCAGTGGACAGACAGGGAATTCACCCCTCCACTTT. Translation gives CASSGQTGNSPLHF.

The chain carries TRBV5-5 and TRBJ1-2, with 10 bases that match TRBD1. V was pared by 4 bases and J by 4 bases, with 7 bases of the junction left unmatched. The germline V gene has CDR1 SGHKS and CDR2 YYEKEE (reference sequence). The CDR3 has 15 amino acids. The CDR3 sequence is CASSRRDRGGYGYTF. In DNA, the CDR3 is TGTGCCAGCAGCCGCCGGGACAGGGGTGGCTATGGCTACACCTTC. Drawing the rest from reference TRBV5-5 and TRBJ1-2, the complete variable domain is DAGVTQSPTHLIKTRGQQVTLRCSPISGHKSVSWYQQVLGQGPQFIFQYYEKEERGRGNFPDRFSARQFPNYSSELNVNALLLGDSALYLCASSRRDRGGYGYTFGSGTRLTVV.

This clone is a singleton in its sample. The chain joins TRBV19 to TRBJ2-3, with a possible D match to TRBD2 (6 bases). Germline CDR1 LNHDA, CDR2 SQIVND (reference sequence). CDR3 length: 13 amino acids. V was cut by 6 bases and J by 6 bases, with 13 bases left in between. Here the CDR3 DNA reads TGTGCCAGTAGGACACGACTAGAGGATACGCAGTATTTT. Translating gives CASRTRLEDTQYF.

The genes are TRBV7-9 and TRBJ2-2; tentative D call: TRBD1 (6 bases). V was clipped by 2 bases and J by 2 bases, with 12 bases between them. CDR1 is SEHNR and CDR2 is FQNEAQ in the germline V gene (reference sequence). The CDR3 covers 16 residues. The CDR3 nucleotides read TGTGCCAGCAGCTTAAGAACAGGGTTTAACACCGGGGAGCTGTTTTTT. Its protein is CASSLRTGFNTGELFF.

The J gene is TRBJ1-1, the V gene TRBV2, with D perhaps matching TRBD1 (6 bases). Per germline, CDR1 SNHLY and CDR2 FYNNEI. The V end lost 6 bases, the J end lost 4 bases, and 12 bases lay between the germline ends. This CDR3 spans 13 amino acids. CDR3 loop: CASSLRGVTEAFF. In DNA, the CDR3 is TGTGCCAGCAGCCTCAGGGGAGTCACTGAAGCTTTCTTT.

This chain connects TRBV5-4 to TRBJ2-2; 7 bases agree with TRBD1. The germline V gene has CDR1 SGHNT and CDR2 YYREEE (reference sequence). The CDR3 is made up of 17 amino acids. The V gene end was trimmed by 2 bases and the J gene end by 0 bases; junction bases not matched to a gene: 7. The CDR3, as DNA: TGTGCCAGCAGCTTATACCGGGACAGCGCGAACACCGGGGAGCTGTTTTTT. Amino acid sequence: CASSLYRDSANTGELFF.

The V and J genes are TRBV7-2 and TRBJ1-1; D gene ambiguous. In germline, CDR1 is SGHTA, CDR2 FQGNSA. CDR3 length equals 13 residues. Trimming cost V 1 base and J 7 bases, with 10 bases left between them. CDR3 DNA: TGTGCCAGCAGCTTAGGGTGGCGGGGTGAAGCTTTCTTT. It yields the protein CASSLGWRGEAFF.

V is TRBV23-1 and J is TRBJ2-2, with D unresolved. TRBV23-1 is marked as an open reading frame, function uncertain. This CDR3 spans 13 amino acids. Trimming shortened V by 10 bases and J by 4 bases, and 13 bases separated the two germline ends. CDR3 region: CAIPGNPTGELFF. In DNA, the CDR3 is TGCGCCATCCCAGGAAACCCCACCGGGGAGCTGTTTTTT.

This clone was counted a single time. V usage is TRBV14 and J usage is TRBJ2-1; 9 bases line up with TRBD2. This CDR3 is built from 15 residues. After removal of 4 bases from V and 9 bases from J, the junction contained 10 bases not matched to a gene. Germline CDR1 is SGHDN and CDR2 is FVKESK. The CDR3 protein is CASSPNGRGGLEQFF. The CDR3 nucleotides read TGTGCCAGCAGCCCCAATGGGCGGGGGGGCCTTGAGCAGTTCTTC.

The chain has TRBV7-6 and TRBJ1-2; D is ambiguous. Looked up from germline, CDR1 is SGHVS and CDR2 is FNYEAQ. Trimming removed 0 bases at V and 13 bases at J, with 9 bases between. The CDR3 is made up of 11 amino acids. The CDR3 coding sequence is TGTGCCAGCAGCTTAGCCCCACCTAGCACCTTC. This encodes CASSLAPPSTF.

The V and J genes are TRBV9 and TRBJ1-2, with 10 bases matching TRBD1. The CDR3 runs to 14 residues. J lost 7 bases, V lost 3 bases, and 6 bases had no gene match. Germline CDR1 is SGDLS and CDR2 is YYNGEE. The CDR3 is CASSEGQGVGGYTF. The CDR3 DNA is TGTGCCAGCAGCGAAGGACAGGGGGTAGGTGGCTACACCTTC.

The J gene is TRBJ2-7, the V gene TRBV5-4, with a possible D match to TRBD2 (7 bases). The germline V gene encodes CDR1 SGHNT and CDR2 YYREEE (reference sequence). This CDR3 comprises 14 residues. The V gene lost 4 bases and the J gene lost 4 bases, with 15 bases spanning the gap. DNA for the CDR3: TGTGCCAGCAGCAAAGAGGGGGGGGTTTACGAGCAGTACTTC. Translated: CASSKEGGVYEQYF.

The V gene is TRBV5-8, the J gene TRBJ2-5; TRBD2 is a possible D gene (7 bases). The tail of the sequence fits TRBJ2-7 better, so the J call may be wrong. The CDR3 loop spans 15 amino acids. The germline gives CDR1 SGHTS, CDR2 YDEGEE. This CDR3 reads CASSLEGGAPYEQYF. In DNA form, the CDR3 reads TGTGCCAGCAGCTTGGAGGGGGGGGCCCCCTACGAGCAGTACTTC.

This chain links TRBV18 with TRBJ1-2, with 8 nucleotides matching TRBD1. The V and J ends lost 2 bases and 2 bases, in that order; junction bases with no gene match: 4. Germline V gene lookup returns CDR1 KGHSH and CDR2 LQKENI. CDR3 length: 15 amino acids. CDR3 in DNA: TGTGCCAGCTCACCAGGCAGGGGGCAAAACTATGGCTACACCTTC. Residues: CASSPGRGQNYGYTF.

The chain recombines TRBV6-4 with TRBJ1-2, with a possible D match to TRBD1 (5 bases). V was shortened by 2 bases and J by 4 bases, with 23 bases between the two germline ends. This CDR3 contains 18 residues. Per germline, CDR1 MRHNA and CDR2 SNTAGT. CDR3 amino acids: CASSDPDTLGAGLYGYTF. The CDR3 nucleotides are TGTGCCAGCAGTGACCCGGATACCTTAGGGGCGGGGCTCTATGGCTACACCTTC.

The J gene is TRBJ1-2, the V gene TRBV14; no reliable D call. The V end lost 1 base, the J end lost 4 bases, and 7 bases lay between the germline ends. The CDR3 consists of 13 residues. Germline loops: CDR1 SGHDN, CDR2 FVKESK. The DNA for the CDR3 is TGTGCCAGCAGCCAAGGCAGGTCCTATGGCTACACCTTC. This encodes CASSQGRSYGYTF.

The rearrangement links TRBV5-8 to TRBJ2-1; D ambiguous. Germline CDR1 reads SGHTS; CDR2 reads YDEGEE. V was pared by 0 bases and J by 4 bases, with 5 bases between. This CDR3 spans 13 amino acids. Here the CDR3 reads CASSLARYNEQFF. CDR3 nucleotide sequence: TGTGCCAGCAGCTTGGCCAGGTACAATGAGCAGTTCTTC.

This clone appeared once. The rearrangement uses TRBV7-9 and TRBJ1-2; no clear D. CDR3 length: 14 amino acids. The germline CDR1 and CDR2 sequences are SEHNR and FQNEAQ (reference sequence). V lost 5 bases and J lost 2, with 12 bases in between. CDR3: CASSTPRENYGYTF. The DNA of the CDR3 is TGTGCCAGCAGCACCCCACGAGAGAACTATGGCTACACCTTC.

This clone was recorded a few times. This chain connects TRBV4-3 to TRBJ1-1, with unresolved D. This CDR3 contains 15 residues. Per the germline V gene, CDR1 is LGHNA and CDR2 is YSLEER. With 3 bases removed from V and 6 bases from J, the gap between germline ends came to 17 bases. The CDR3 here is CASSHRLGVGAEAFF. The CDR3 bases are TGCGCCAGCAGCCACCGCCTCGGGGTCGGGGCTGAAGCTTTCTTT.

The DNA of the CDR3 is TGTGCCAGCAGCTTAGGCGGGAGTTCCACAGATACGCAGTATTTT. It specifies CASSLGGSSTDTQYF. The chain uses TRBV11-2 and TRBJ2-3, with 7 bases fitting TRBD2. Germline assignment: CDR1 SGHAT and CDR2 FQNNGV. This CDR3 comprises 15 residues. V shed 1 base, J shed 2 bases, and the junction held 3 bases outside the gene matches.

The chain carries TRBV30 and TRBJ2-3; 15 bases align to TRBD2. CDR1 is GTSNPN and CDR2 is SVGIG in the germline V gene (reference sequence). The CDR3 length is 16 residues. The V and J ends lost 3 bases and 3 bases, in that order; junction bases with no gene match: 4. CDR3 residues: CAWRRTSGGVTDTQYF. DNA of the CDR3: TGTGCCTGGAGGAGGACTAGCGGGGGGGTAACAGATACGCAGTATTTT.

This clone was counted only a few times. The chain recombines TRBV4-1 with TRBJ2-7; D is possibly TRBD2 (6 bases). Trimming stripped 2 bases from V and 5 bases from J, with 19 bases between. The germline gives CDR1 MGHRA, CDR2 YSYEKL. CDR3 length: 16 amino acids. CDR3 sequence: CASSQWRDGMVDEQYF. CDR3 DNA sequence: TGCGCCAGCAGCCAATGGAGGGACGGGATGGTCGACGAGCAGTACTTC.

The rearrangement joins TRBV9 to TRBJ1-1, with D possibly TRBD1 on 6 matching bases. The V end was cut by 4 bases, the J end by 2 bases, with 12 bases between. Germline V CDR1 and CDR2: SGDLS, YYNGEE. The CDR3 contains 14 residues. The CDR3 DNA sequence: TGTGCCAGCAGCCGCCTGGGGGCTAACACTGAAGCTTTCTTT. Protein sequence: CASSRLGANTEAFF.

This clone occurred a few times. The V and J genes are TRBV6-1 and TRBJ2-2, with TRBD1 matching 9 bases. The J segment lost 5 bases and the V segment lost 2 bases, leaving 3 bases of the junction unmatched. The V gene's germline CDR1 is MNHNS and CDR2 SASEGT. The CDR3 sequence is 15 residues long. This CDR3 reads CASSEQGQGTGELFF. The CDR3 nucleotides read TGTGCCAGCAGTGAACAAGGACAGGGGACCGGGGAGCTGTTTTTT.